This section outlines one T cell receptor (beta chain) sequence together with its context. V gave up 4 bases and J gave up 5 bases, with 14 bases separating them. The CDR3 contains 13 residues. Germline V gene lookup returns CDR1 SQVTM and CDR2 ANQGSEA. Using immunoSEQ multiplex PCR, the repertoire was profiled, and TCRdb retains in-frame clones only, with some absent. The table records approximately 110,000 clones, around 84% of them present only once. The sample originates from a study of blood T cell repertoires in COVID-19. Study-wide context: The study drew acute and convalescent COVID-19 samples from the United States, Italy and Spain.

The receptor was derived from a human donor in a cohort sampled during active COVID-19. The chain is built from TRBV29-1 and TRBJ2-5; tentatively, D is TRBD2 (6 bases). The sequenced sample consisted of peripheral blood. The CDR3 sequence is CSVVYPGVETQYF. CDR3 DNA sequence: TGCAGCGTTGTATATCCGGGGGTGGAGACCCAGTACTTC.